This TCR beta chain was recovered during a study of CD8+CD57+ T cells in acquired aplastic anemia. Turning to the study itself: DNA per sorted CD4+ or CD8+ sample ranged roughly 0.17 to 27.4 ug, averaging 3.2 ug.

Patients picked for sequencing had shown CD8+CD57+ cell expansion detected by flow cytometry. There was no therapy given to any patient before the blood sampling took place. Study-level findings and limits: The study identified under 30 CD8+ CDR3 sequences shared by patients and controls.

From germline, CDR1 is LGHNA and CDR2 YSLEER. V lost 0 bases to trimming and J lost 8 bases, with 11 bases between them. CDR3 size: 15 residues. Ten or more counts support this clonotype. Its specificity is not known. It was genomic DNA that served as the template for profiling TCR beta VDJ and CDR3. From the reads, TCRdb called clonotypes with MiXCR, one entry per CDR3 protein. The sample carries 150,000 to 200,000 distinct CDR3 sequences, around 47% recorded once. Source material: sorted CD4+, CD8+, or CD8+CD57+ T cells (not recorded which) from PBMCs. This receptor was identified in a human donor with aplastic anemia. The genes are TRBV4-3 and TRBJ1-6; a possible D gene is TRBD1 (5 bases). The CDR3 spells CASSQDTPTDSPLHF. DNA of the CDR3: TGCGCCAGCAGCCAAGATACGCCGACAGATTCACCCCTCCACTTT.